The source of this T cell receptor beta chain is a study of post-analysis software for immune sequencing data. Study-level background: In terms of disease course, relapsing-remitting, secondary progressive and progressive-relapsing multiple sclerosis were included. Study-wide findings and caveats: Patients used about five TRBV segments, including TRBV5-6, TRBV5-1 and TRBV20-1, more often than controls. Samples made in the same batch grouped tightly together by F measure. Multiple sclerosis patients showed significantly lower normalized Chao1 diversity than controls did.

Turning to this clonotype: Its antigen is not identified.

The authors incorporated unique molecular identifiers into the TCR beta cDNA libraries. Some 500,000 cDNA molecules were recovered from an input of 1 to 10 million T cells. TCRdb called the PCR reads again in MiXCR, with one record for every CDR3 protein. Here the sample spans roughly 650,000 distinct CDR3 sequences, more than 50% being singletons. Germline V gene data show CDR1 as MRHNA and CDR2 as SNTAGT. Trimming took 6 bases from V and 4 from J; bases not matched to a gene: 9. The CDR3 is made up of 16 amino acids. The TCR sequence derives from a girl aged 2-10 years with multiple sclerosis. This rearrangement joins TRBV6-4 to TRBJ2-2, with 9 nucleotides matching TRBD2. The material sequenced was blood. The CDR3 here is CASSDGLAIGTGELFF. The CDR3 DNA sequence: TGTGCCAGCAGCGACGGACTAGCGATAGGCACCGGGGAGCTGTTTTTT.